This TCR beta chain comes out of a study of OX40 agonist ivuxolimab in advanced cancers. Assay: immunoSEQ multiplex PCR; the TCRdb copy retains only in-frame clones and omits some. Among around 76,000 clones, 70% to 90% were seen once, and the ten largest hold under 3.5%. From germline, CDR1 is SGHDT and CDR2 YYEEEE. The CDR3 contains 17 residues. V was shortened by 3 bases and J by 6 bases, with 21 bases between the two germline ends. This material consisted of CD4+ or CD8+ T cells sorted from blood, taken in a trial of the OX40 agonist ivuxolimab. The source of this sequence is an adult with an advanced solid tumor such as melanoma, head and neck, liver or kidney cancer. This chain joins TRBV5-6 and TRBJ2-2, with unresolved D. The CDR3 coding sequence is TGTGCCAGCAGCTCGGGTTTGGTATCCGGCCTGGCCGGGGAGCTGTTTTTT. Translating gives CASSSGLVSGLAGELFF.